This T cell receptor (beta chain) was sequenced during a study of shared clonotypes between healthy human individuals. Study conclusions and caveats: Having only a few donors restricted how much genetic and exposure-history diversity was captured.

Every contributor of samples was a Caucasian grown-up residing in Nashville, Tennessee. Germline values: CDR1 GTSNPN, CDR2 SVGIG (reference sequence). The CDR3 totals 14 residues. Trimming cost V 2 bases and J 6 bases, with 14 bases left between them. An assay was performed, and its level was deep. Each unsorted PBMC replicate got 300 ng genomic DNA, around 30,000 genomes. The assay was immunoSEQ multiplex PCR, and TCRdb's table has in-frame clones only and misses some. The table records hundreds of thousands of clones, around 77% of them present only once. This clone has a handful of counts. Its antigen is not identified.

The source of this sequence is a woman aged 40 to 55 in good health. Some clones in this sample may be carry-over from other donors' samples. What was sequenced was PBMCs. The chain has TRBV30 and TRBJ1-5, with D maybe TRBD1 (5 bases). In DNA form, the CDR3 reads TGTGCCTGGAGTTGGCAGGGAGGGGCTCAGCCCCAGCATTTT. It codes for CAWSWQGGAQPQHF.